A selection of T cell receptor beta chains follows, all from one sample in a study of cytomegalovirus exposure and HLA in healthy donors. Here immunoSEQ multiplex PCR was the method, and the copy in TCRdb shows in-frame clones only, minus some. The data hold about 190,000 clones, with 83% observed a single time. Sequenced material: PBMCs. The receptors here all came from a man over 45 in good health and CMV-seronegative. CDR3s include the opening cysteine and the closing phenylalanine or tryptophan. The D gene is left open where the match is weak. Size values are once, few and many counts, or a class for expanded clones, and some rows have none.

D: -
J: TRBJ2-5
V: TRBV12-2
size: -
DNA: TGTGCAAGTCGCTTAGCTTCCGAAGAGACCCAGTACTTC
CDR3: CASRLASEETQYF

D: -
J: TRBJ1-2
V: TRBV2
size: -
DNA: TGTGCCAGCTCGCCGAGTAGCCTCGACTACACCTTC
CDR3: CASSPSSLDYTF

D: -
J: TRBJ1-2
V: TRBV6-1
size: many
DNA: TGTGCCAGCAGTCCTCAGGGCAATGGCTACACCTTC
CDR3: CASSPQGNGYTF

D: TRBD1
J: TRBJ2-5
V: TRBV4-1
size: few
DNA: TGCGCCAGCAGCCAGTGGGGACAGAACCAAGAGACCCAGTACTTC
CDR3: CASSQWGQNQETQYF

D: TRBD1
J: TRBJ1-2
V: TRBV30
size: -
DNA: TGTGCCTTTCAGGGACAGGGGATCTATGGCTACACCTTC
CDR3: CAFQGQGIYGYTF

D: TRBD2
J: TRBJ2-1
V: TRBV11-2
size: -
DNA: TGTGCCAGCAGGGTGAGACTAGCGGCAAACAATGAGCAGTTCTTC
CDR3: CASRVRLAANNEQFF

D: -
J: TRBJ2-6
V: TRBV28
size: -
DNA: TGTGCCAGCAGTTTAATGGGGAAGGGGCGCTCTGGGGCCAACGTCCTGACTTTC
CDR3: CASSLMGKGRSGANVLTF

D: -
J: TRBJ2-5
V: TRBV6-5
size: -
DNA: TGTGCCAGCACAGTTAGAGGGTCATCAACGGGGACCCAGTACTTC
CDR3: CASTVRGSSTGTQYF

D: -
J: TRBJ2-7
V: TRBV15
size: -
DNA: TGTGCCACCAGCCTCAGTAGGGACAAATTCTACGAGCAGTACTTC
CDR3: CATSLSRDKFYEQYF

D: -
J: TRBJ2-3
V: TRBV6-5
size: -
DNA: TGTGCCAGCAGTTACTCGGCTAGCACAGATACGCAGTATTTT
CDR3: CASSYSASTDTQYF

D: -
J: TRBJ2-1
V: TRBV5-4
size: -
DNA: TGTGCCAGCAGCCTCGGACTCTACAGTGAGCAGTTCTTC
CDR3: CASSLGLYSEQFF

D: TRBD1
J: TRBJ2-7
V: TRBV10-3
size: few
DNA: TGTGCCATCAGCCGGGACAGGGACTACGAGCAGTACTTC
CDR3: CAISRDRDYEQYF

D: TRBD2
J: TRBJ2-1
V: TRBV12-5
size: -
DNA: TGTGCTAGTGGTTTAGAAGCGGGGGGGCGATTCGAGCAGTTCTTC
CDR3: CASGLEAGGRFEQFF

D: TRBD1
J: TRBJ1-4
V: TRBV6-5
size: -
DNA: TGTGCCAGCAGTTCCCACAGGGGTGAAAAACTGTTTTTT
CDR3: CASSSHRGEKLFF

D: TRBD1
J: TRBJ1-5
V: TRBV6-1
size: few
DNA: TGTGCCAGCAGTGGGCCCGGGATCGCAGGGGGTAGCAATCAGCCCCAGCATTTT
CDR3: CASSGPGIAGGSNQPQHF

D: -
J: TRBJ1-3
V: TRBV5-4
size: -
DNA: TGTGCCAGCAGCTCCCGAAACCGACAGAGCTCTGGAAACACCATATATTTT
CDR3: CASSSRNRQSSGNTIYF

D: TRBD1
J: TRBJ2-7
V: TRBV19
size: few
DNA: TGTGCCAGTAGTCCGGACAGGGGCTGGCCCGAGCAGTACTTC
CDR3: CASSPDRGWPEQYF

D: -
J: TRBJ1-1
V: TRBV9
size: once
DNA: TGTGCCAGCAGCGTACCGACGACTTCCAACACTGAAGCTTTCTTT
CDR3: CASSVPTTSNTEAFF

D: TRBD2
J: TRBJ2-7
V: TRBV9
size: once
DNA: TGTGCCAGCAGCGTAGAAGGTAGCGGGAGCGACGAGCAGTACTTC
CDR3: CASSVEGSGSDEQYF

D: TRBD2
J: TRBJ2-5
V: TRBV6-6
size: once
DNA: TGTGCCAGCAGTAAACTGGGACTACTTCAAGAGACCCAGTACTTC
CDR3: CASSKLGLLQETQYF

D: -
J: TRBJ1-1
V: TRBV18
size: -
DNA: TGTGCCAGCTCGCTTGGACAGTGGAACACTGAAGCTTTCTTT
CDR3: CASSLGQWNTEAFF

D: -
J: TRBJ1-5
V: TRBV28
size: -
DNA: TGTGCCAGCAGTTTAAGGGGTCAGCCCCAGCATTTT
CDR3: CASSLRGQPQHF

D: -
J: TRBJ2-6
V: TRBV19
size: -
DNA: TGTGCCAGTAGAGGACGGGGTTTAGTGGCTGGGGCCAACGTCCTGACTTTC
CDR3: CASRGRGLVAGANVLTF

D: -
J: TRBJ2-1
V: TRBV19
size: -
DNA: TGTGCCAGTAGTCGACGCCGGGACTCTAAGAACAATGAGCAGTTCTTC
CDR3: CASSRRRDSKNNEQFF

D: -
J: TRBJ1-4
V: TRBV18
size: -
DNA: TGTGCCAGCTCACGGCTGCCAGGTGATGAAAAACTGTTTTTT
CDR3: CASSRLPGDEKLFF

D: -
J: TRBJ2-3
V: TRBV19
size: -
DNA: TGTGCCAGTAGCATGACAGCCCCCCCCGATACGCAGTATTTT
CDR3: CASSMTAPPDTQYF

D: TRBD2
J: TRBJ2-1
V: TRBV7-2
size: -
DNA: TGTGCCAGCAGCTATCAAACTAGCGGGGGATACAATGAGCAGTTCTTC
CDR3: CASSYQTSGGYNEQFF

D: TRBD2
J: TRBJ2-5
V: TRBV19
size: -
DNA: TGTGCCAGCCCTGCGGGAGGTCTAGAGACCCAGTACTTC
CDR3: CASPAGGLETQYF

D: -
J: TRBJ1-3
V: TRBV5-6
size: -
DNA: TGTGCCAGCAGCCCCGGGACACTTGGAAACACCATATATTTT
CDR3: CASSPGTLGNTIYF

D: TRBD2
J: TRBJ2-7
V: TRBV6-5
size: once
DNA: TGTGCCAGCAGCCAAGCGGGGTACGAGCAGTACTTC
CDR3: CASSQAGYEQYF

D: -
J: TRBJ2-1
V: TRBV7-2
size: -
DNA: TGTGCCAGCAGCTTAACCAGGGGATTAGTAAAAAATGAGCAGTTCTTC
CDR3: CASSLTRGLVKNEQFF

D: -
J: TRBJ2-1
V: TRBV6-6
size: -
DNA: TGTGCCAGCAGTTACTCGGCAGGTGGAGGCGATGAGCAGTTCTTC
CDR3: CASSYSAGGGDEQFF

D: -
J: TRBJ2-6
V: TRBV6-5
size: -
DNA: TGTGCCAGCAGTTACTGGAGGGGTGGGGCCAACGTCCTGACTTTC
CDR3: CASSYWRGGANVLTF

D: -
J: TRBJ2-3
V: TRBV5-4
size: -
DNA: TGTGCCAGCAGCTTGGTTTTAGCGTGGTTCCCAGATACGCAGTATTTT
CDR3: CASSLVLAWFPDTQYF

D: -
J: TRBJ2-5
V: TRBV7-2
size: -
DNA: TGTGCCAGCAGCGACCGGACGGGGATAGGGACCCAGTACTTC
CDR3: CASSDRTGIGTQYF

D: TRBD1
J: TRBJ1-1
V: TRBV7-9
size: -
DNA: TGTTCCAGCAGCCATGCGATCGGGCAGGGGGATAATGAAGCTTTCTTT
CDR3: CSSSHAIGQGDNEAFF

D: -
J: TRBJ1-2
V: TRBV6-1
size: -
DNA: TGTGCCAGCATGCTATACGGGGGCTATGGCTACACCTTC
CDR3: CASMLYGGYGYTF

D: TRBD1
J: TRBJ1-2
V: TRBV11-2
size: -
DNA: TGTGCCAGCAGTTCCTCTAACAGGGACAGGGGGCGAGGCTACACCTTC
CDR3: CASSSSNRDRGRGYTF

D: -
J: TRBJ1-1
V: TRBV6-1
size: -
DNA: TGTGCCAGCAGTGAATCCGGGTTTAGATGGGGGGTGAACACTGAAGCTTTCTTT
CDR3: CASSESGFRWGVNTEAFF

D: -
J: TRBJ1-5
V: TRBV23-1
size: -
DNA: TGCGCCAGCAGTCAATCGTTAGAGGGAAAGAGTGAGCCCCAGCATTTT
CDR3: CASSQSLEGKSEPQHF

D: -
J: TRBJ1-1
V: TRBV12-5
size: few
DNA: TGTGCTAGTGGTTTGGTACCGGGTGGGACTGAAGCTTTCTTT
CDR3: CASGLVPGGTEAFF

D: TRBD2
J: TRBJ2-7
V: TRBV6-1
size: -
DNA: TGTGCCAGCAGGGGAGGGGTCTACGAGCAGTACTTC
CDR3: CASRGGVYEQYF

D: -
J: TRBJ2-4
V: TRBV7-8
size: -
DNA: TGTGCCAGCAGCTTAGGCAGGGGTCGAACCAAAAACATTCAGTACTTC
CDR3: CASSLGRGRTKNIQYF

D: -
J: TRBJ2-7
V: TRBV10-3
size: -
DNA: TGTGCCATCAGTACAACAGGGCTGGCGGGCGAGCAGTACTTC
CDR3: CAISTTGLAGEQYF

D: TRBD1
J: TRBJ2-2
V: TRBV19
size: -
DNA: TGTGCCAGTAGAACCGCCGGGACAGGGGGTACCGGGGAGCTGTTTTTT
CDR3: CASRTAGTGGTGELFF

D: -
J: TRBJ2-7
V: TRBV20-1
size: -
DNA: TGCAGTCCGCAGGGGTACGAGCAGTACTTC
CDR3: CSPQGYEQYF

D: TRBD1
J: TRBJ2-7
V: TRBV5-5
size: -
DNA: TGTGCCAGCAGCAGAATAGACAGGGCCTACGAGCAGTACTTC
CDR3: CASSRIDRAYEQYF

D: -
J: TRBJ2-7
V: TRBV14
size: once
DNA: TGTGCCAGCAGCCAATTGTACGGGACCTACGAGCAGTACTTC
CDR3: CASSQLYGTYEQYF

D: -
J: TRBJ2-7
V: TRBV14
size: -
DNA: TGTGCCAGCAGCCAAGGTAGAACAGGGTGGTACGAGCAGTACTTC
CDR3: CASSQGRTGWYEQYF

D: TRBD1
J: TRBJ1-1
V: TRBV27
size: -
DNA: TGTGCCAGCAGTCTTCTTTCGACAGGGGGCACTGAAGCTTTCTTT
CDR3: CASSLLSTGGTEAFF

D: -
J: TRBJ1-1
V: TRBV28
size: -
DNA: TGTGCCAGCAACATTCCGGGGAACACTGAAGCTTTCTTT
CDR3: CASNIPGNTEAFF

D: TRBD1
J: TRBJ2-5
V: TRBV9
size: once
DNA: TGTGCCAGCAGCGTTACCGGGACAGGGGTAGGGGAGCAGTACTTC
CDR3: CASSVTGTGVGEQYF

D: -
J: TRBJ1-5
V: TRBV18
size: once
DNA: TGTGCCAGCTCACCGCAAGGACAGTCTAATAGCAATCAGCCCCAGCATTTT
CDR3: CASSPQGQSNSNQPQHF

D: TRBD1
J: TRBJ1-2
V: TRBV10-3
size: -
DNA: TGTGCCATCGGTGAACCCGACAGGGGACTCTATGGCTACACCTTC
CDR3: CAIGEPDRGLYGYTF

D: TRBD1
J: TRBJ2-7
V: TRBV5-1
size: -
DNA: TGCGCCAGCAGCCTCTCCGGGACAGGGCCCTACGAGCAGTACTTC
CDR3: CASSLSGTGPYEQYF

D: -
J: TRBJ1-5
V: TRBV21-1
size: -
DNA: TGTGCCAGGGCCTCTGAGCGGCATCAGCCCCAGCATTTT
CDR3: CARASERHQPQHF